This TCR beta chain was captured in a study of cytomegalovirus exposure and HLA in healthy donors. Turning to the study itself: A data release that came early held 80 million or so unique TCRs from HLA-typed donors. Study-level points and caveats: Trimming of TCR beta V- and J-genes showed a link, identified in a later analysis, to a missense DCLRE1C variant. Investigators reported over 150 TCR beta chains as tied to cytomegalovirus. Sequences of the TCR beta chain were said to predict the HLA-A and HLA-B alleles of most subjects accurately.

Remarks on this clone: Its specificity is not known.

The CDR3 is 15 amino acids. Germline assignment: CDR1 SGHRS and CDR2 YFSETQ. V shed 3 bases, J shed 0 bases, and the junction held 3 bases outside the gene matches. The PCR had 60 Vbeta and 13 Jbeta primers. TCRdb keeps only in-frame clones here, not all; method: immunoSEQ multiplex PCR. The sample shows about 130,000 clones, roughly 80% of them seen only once. This sequence originates from a woman in her forties in good health and CMV-seropositive. Sequencing was performed on PBMCs. This chain links TRBV5-1 with TRBJ2-3, with TRBD2 matching 8 bases. CDR3 in amino acids: CASSYTSGSTDTQYF. CDR3 in DNA: TGCGCCAGCAGCTACACTAGCGGTAGCACAGATACGCAGTATTTT.